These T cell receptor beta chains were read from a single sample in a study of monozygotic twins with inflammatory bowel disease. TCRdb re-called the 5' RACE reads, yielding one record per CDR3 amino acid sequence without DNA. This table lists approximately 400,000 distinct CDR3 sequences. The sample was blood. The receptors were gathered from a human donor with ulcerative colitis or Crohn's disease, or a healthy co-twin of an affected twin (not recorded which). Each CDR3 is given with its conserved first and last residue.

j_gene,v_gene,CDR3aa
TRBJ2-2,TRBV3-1,CASSSAGLAGTGELFF
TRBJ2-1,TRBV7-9,CASSMWGTGEDEQFF
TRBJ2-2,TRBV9,CASSVGGTSNTGELFF
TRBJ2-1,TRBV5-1,CASSLAENRMAYNEQFF
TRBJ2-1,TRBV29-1,CSVLSGSLSREQFF
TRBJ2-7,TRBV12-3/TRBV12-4,CASSSRDRGSEQYF
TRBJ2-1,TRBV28,CASRGTGDRMFF
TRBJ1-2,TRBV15,CATSSRNTGGPGYTF
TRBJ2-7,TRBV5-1,CASSFYSGYEQYF
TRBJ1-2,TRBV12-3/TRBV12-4,CASSLAGQVSFTF
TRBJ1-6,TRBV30,CAWSLLTGLSNSPLHF
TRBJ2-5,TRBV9,CASSPRLAGARETQYF
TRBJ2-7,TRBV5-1,CASSPQREVAEQYF
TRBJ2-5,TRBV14,CASSQAVGAYRYQETQYF
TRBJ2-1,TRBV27,CASRHPGLALNEQFF
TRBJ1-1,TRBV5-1,CASSADLNTEAFF
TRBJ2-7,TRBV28,CASRDIASSYEQYF
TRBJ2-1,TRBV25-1,CASSEYGEQFF
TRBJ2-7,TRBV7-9,CASSRSDRDYEQYF
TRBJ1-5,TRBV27,CASRERSNQPQHF
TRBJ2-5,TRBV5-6,CASSTYFPVRETQYF
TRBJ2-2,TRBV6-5,CASSWVGGNTGELFF
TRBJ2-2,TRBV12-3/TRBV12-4,CASSTLAGGFGELFF
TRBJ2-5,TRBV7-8,CASSAFRAGRRETQYF
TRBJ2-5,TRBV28,CASNRVGGDQETQYF
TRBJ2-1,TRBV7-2,CASSLASGGASYNEQFF
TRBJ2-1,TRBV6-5,CASNRLGTEQFF
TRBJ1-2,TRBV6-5,CASSYSGASGYTF
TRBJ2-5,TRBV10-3,CAISERSAWYQETQYF
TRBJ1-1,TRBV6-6,CASRQGLNTEAFF
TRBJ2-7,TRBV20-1,CSARKTNRGLSYEQYF
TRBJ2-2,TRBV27,CASRERINTGELFF
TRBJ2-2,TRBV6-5,CASSFAGGDTGELFF
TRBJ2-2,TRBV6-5,CASSYNFDTGELFF
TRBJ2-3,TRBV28,CASSSPAGGTDTQYF
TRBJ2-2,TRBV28,CASSSRRNRGTGELFF
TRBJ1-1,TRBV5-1,CASSLAPHSQGAEAFF
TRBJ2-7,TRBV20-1,CSASPGDAYEQYF
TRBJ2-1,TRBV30,CAWSGSLSYNEQFF
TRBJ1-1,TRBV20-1,CSAAPASQAAFF
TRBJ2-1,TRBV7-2,CASSPGPSAEQFF
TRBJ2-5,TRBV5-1,CASSLEGAEQETQYF
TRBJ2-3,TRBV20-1,CSASNRADTQYF
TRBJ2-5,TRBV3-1,CASSQVSMSVQETQYF
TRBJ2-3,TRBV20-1,CSAFLGVTRPDTQYF
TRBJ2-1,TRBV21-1,CASSTPGQYNEQFF
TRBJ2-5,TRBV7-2,CASGDVLGGRVAQYF